This T cell receptor (beta chain) was captured by sequencing in a study of response to subunit inactivated influenza vaccine. TCRdb itself ran the RT-PCR reads through MiXCR, one entry per CDR3 protein. The sample holds approximately 490,000 distinct CDR3 sequences, approximately 7.3% seen once. Details on this clonotype: Its antigen is as yet unknown.

General study findings and limits: Each seasonal flu vaccination may recruit only limited new T cells, authors suggested.

V shed 3 bases and J shed 9 bases, with 23 bases lying between them. This CDR3 has 17 residues. Germline V gene sequence: CDR1 KGHDR, CDR2 SFDVKD. The receptor's source is a man between 50 and 75 years old who received an inactivated influenza vaccine. This chain uses TRBV24-1 with TRBJ1-5; D might be TRBD1 (5 bases). The material was PBMCs from blood, obtained roughly 24 months after vaccination. The CDR3 sequence is CATSDSRGGSAGGPQHF. The CDR3 coding sequence is TGTGCCACCAGTGATAGTCGTGGCGGGTCCGCCGGGGGGCCCCAGCATTTT.